These 18 T cell receptor beta chains originate from one sample sequenced in a study. A single record per CDR3 protein comes from TCRdb applying MiXCR to the RT-PCR reads. This table holds about 680,000 distinct CDR3 sequences, approximately 15% found once. Material for sequencing was memory CD4+ T cells from blood. These receptors originate from a female donor in good health, serving as a healthy control.

This rearrangement joins TRBV6-2 or TRBV6-3 to TRBJ2-1, with no clear D. The CDR3 contains 15 residues. Germline CDR1 reads MNHEY; CDR2 reads SVGEGT. Trimming shortened V by 7 bases and J by 0 bases, and 13 bases separated the two germline ends. The CDR3 spells CASTPVGGSYNEQFF. In DNA, the CDR3 is TGTGCCAGCACCCCGGTGGGCGGCTCCTACAATGAGCAGTTCTTC.

This clonotype occurred a few times. The chain uses TRBV5-1 and TRBJ1-2; no firm D call. This CDR3 contains 14 residues. From germline, CDR1 is SGHRS and CDR2 YFSETQ. The V end lost 0 bases, the J end lost 5 bases, and 11 bases lay between the germline ends. This CDR3 reads CASSLDSSVYGYTF. In DNA, the CDR3 is TGCGCCAGCAGCTTGGATAGCTCCGTGTATGGCTACACCTTC.

The genes are TRBV12-3 or TRBV12-4 and TRBJ1-2; 7 bases align to TRBD1. The V segment lost 2 bases and the J segment 5 bases; nucleotides outside the gene matches: 8. The CDR3 sequence is 15 residues long. CDR3 sequence (DNA): TGTGCCAGCAGTTTAATACCGGGACAGTCATATGGCTACACCTTC. Its translation: CASSLIPGQSYGYTF.

The V call is TRBV19, the J call TRBJ2-1; D is undetermined. The CDR3 is made up of 12 amino acids. V lost 4 bases, J lost 9 bases, and 10 bases lay in between. Looked up from germline, CDR1 is LNHDA and CDR2 is SQIVND (reference sequence). The CDR3 DNA reads TGTGCCAGTAGTAACGGGTATGGTGAGCAGTTCTTC. Protein product: CASSNGYGEQFF. The full variable domain, rest sourced from reference TRBV19 and TRBJ2-1, is DGGITQSPKYLFRKEGQNVTLSCEQNLNHDAMYWYRQDPGQGLRLIYYSQIVNDFQKGDIAEGYSVSREKKESFPLTVTSAQKNPTAFYLCASSNGYGEQFFGPGTRLTVL.

The chain is built from TRBV5-1 and TRBJ2-4; TRBD1 agrees at 7 bases. Trimming cost V 4 bases and J 7 bases; bases outside gene matches: 8. CDR1 SGHRS and CDR2 YFSETQ come from the germline V gene. The length of the CDR3 is 14 residues. Here the CDR3 reads CASSQGQVWNIQYF. CDR3 sequence (DNA): TGCGCCAGCAGCCAAGGACAGGTTTGGAACATTCAGTACTTC.

The rearrangement joins TRBV28 to TRBJ1-3; D ambiguous. The V gene's germline CDR1 is MDHEN and CDR2 SYDVKM. V lost 5 bases, J lost 1 base, and 12 bases lay in between. The CDR3 extends over 15 amino acids. CDR3 sequence: CASSPELSSGNTIYF. The CDR3 DNA reads TGTGCCAGCAGTCCCGAGTTGTCTTCTGGAAACACCATATATTTT. The variable domain in full, completed from reference TRBV28 and TRBJ1-3, reads DVKVTQSSRYLVKRTGEKVFLECVQDMDHENMFWYRQDPGLGLRLIYFSYDVKMKEKGDIPEGYSVSREKKERFSLILESASTNQTSMYLCASSPELSSGNTIYFGEGSWLTVV.

The V and J genes are TRBV5-4 and TRBJ2-3, with 10 bases matching TRBD2. Germline lookup yields CDR1 SGHNT and CDR2 YYREEE (reference sequence). This CDR3 region has 16 residues. Trimming took 1 base from V and 4 from J; bases not matched to a gene: 6. The CDR3 DNA reads as TGTGCCAGCAGCTTGAGGGTAGCGGGAGGAGCAGATACGCAGTATTTT. Translation: CASSLRVAGGADTQYF.

The chain links TRBV18 to TRBJ1-1; D unresolved. The V end was cut by 2 bases, the J end by 6 bases, with 13 bases between. CDR3 length: 14 residues. Germline CDR1 reads KGHSH; CDR2 reads LQKENI. This chain's CDR3 is CASSPSVESAEAFF. The CDR3 coding sequence is TGTGCCAGCTCACCAAGCGTGGAGAGCGCTGAAGCTTTCTTT.

Here the CDR3 reads CASSVAGTGDWYEQFF. DNA for the CDR3: TGTGCCAGCAGCGTGGCCGGGACAGGGGATTGGTATGAGCAGTTCTTC. The rearrangement uses TRBV5-5 and TRBJ2-1, with TRBD1 identical over 10 bases. J gave up 8 bases and V 4 bases, and 12 bases lay outside the gene matches. The CDR3 spans 16 residues. The germline V gene has CDR1 SGHKS and CDR2 YYEKEE (reference sequence).

The genes are TRBV20-1 and TRBJ1-5; a weak D match, TRBD1 (6 bases). V lost 5 bases to trimming and J lost 5 bases, with 16 bases between them. The germline V gene has CDR1 DFQATT and CDR2 SNEGSKA (reference sequence). This CDR3 has 14 residues. The CDR3 spells CSAPRRGQDQPQHF. Written as DNA, the CDR3 is TGCAGTGCTCCCCGGCGGGGGCAGGATCAGCCCCAGCATTTT.

This clonotype was found many times. This chain connects TRBV20-1 to TRBJ2-2, with TRBD2 matching over 12 bases. Germline CDR1 reads DFQATT; CDR2 reads SNEGSKA (reference sequence). The J segment lost 6 bases and the V segment lost 0 bases, leaving 8 bases of the junction unmatched. The CDR3 is 17 residues long. The CDR3 sequence: CSARDPTSGSDPGELFF. The CDR3 DNA reads TGCAGTGCTAGAGATCCGACTAGCGGGAGTGACCCCGGGGAGCTGTTTTTT.

The chain is built from TRBV18 and TRBJ1-1; D perhaps matches TRBD1 (6 bases). V lost 1 base to trimming and J lost 1 base, with 10 bases between them. Germline CDR1 and CDR2: KGHSH and LQKENI. The CDR3 has 15 amino acids. This CDR3 is CASSPQRTANTEAFF. CDR3 bases: TGTGCCAGCTCACCACAGAGGACAGCGAACACTGAAGCTTTCTTT.

The chain employs TRBV5-4 and TRBJ1-6; TRBD1 is a possible D gene (5 bases). The CDR3 covers 16 residues. V dropped 4 bases and J dropped 3 bases, with 14 bases sitting between them. Per germline, CDR1 SGHNT and CDR2 YYREEE (reference sequence). CDR3 sequence reads: CASSGDRDYYNSPLHF. CDR3 coding DNA: TGTGCCAGCAGCGGTGACAGAGACTACTATAATTCACCCCTCCACTTT.

This clonotype came up many times. The V gene is TRBV5-1, the J gene TRBJ1-1; 8 nucleotides match TRBD1. The germline V gene has CDR1 SGHRS and CDR2 YFSETQ. V gave up 5 bases and J gave up 5 bases; unmatched junction bases: 5. The CDR3 runs to 13 residues. CDR3 nucleotides: TGCGCCAGCAGGATACAGGGGGAGACTGAAGCTTTCTTT. Translated, it gives CASRIQGETEAFF.

The rearrangement joins TRBV24-1 to TRBJ2-3; 8 bases agree with TRBD2. The CDR3 has 14 amino acids. The germline V gene has CDR1 KGHDR and CDR2 SFDVKD. The ends lost 6 bases at V and 4 bases at J; junction bases unmatched: 5. The CDR3: CATSPGGPSDTQYF. In nucleotides, the CDR3 is TGTGCCACCAGTCCGGGAGGGCCCTCAGATACGCAGTATTTT.

V usage is TRBV19 and J usage is TRBJ2-1; 13 nucleotides agree with TRBD2. The V gene end was trimmed by 3 bases and the J gene end by 6 bases; junction bases not matched to a gene: 8. CDR1 is LNHDA, CDR2 SQIVND, per germline (reference sequence). The CDR3 has 17 amino acids. For the CDR3, the DNA is TGTGCCAGTAGTATCCCAACTAGCGGGAGGGTCTTCAATGAGCAGTTCTTC. Protein: CASSIPTSGRVFNEQFF.

The J gene is TRBJ2-7, the V gene TRBV7-2, with D possibly matching TRBD2 (7 bases). CDR1 and CDR2 (germline): SGHTA, FQGNSA. Trimming cost V 5 bases and J 0 bases, with 17 bases left between them. CDR3 length: 16 amino acids. The chain's CDR3 is CASSPEGGARSYEQYF. In DNA, the CDR3 is TGTGCCAGCAGCCCGGAGGGGGGGGCCCGCTCCTACGAGCAGTACTTC.

This clonotype was found a few times. The gene calls are TRBV6-6 and TRBJ2-6; D is ambiguous. V was clipped by 5 bases and J by 0 bases, with 8 bases between them. There are 15 residues in the CDR3. Germline V gene data show CDR1 as MNHNY and CDR2 as SVGAGI (reference sequence). The CDR3 DNA reads as TGTGCCAGCAGTCGCGACAACTCTGGGGCCAACGTCCTGACTTTC. This codes for CASSRDNSGANVLTF.